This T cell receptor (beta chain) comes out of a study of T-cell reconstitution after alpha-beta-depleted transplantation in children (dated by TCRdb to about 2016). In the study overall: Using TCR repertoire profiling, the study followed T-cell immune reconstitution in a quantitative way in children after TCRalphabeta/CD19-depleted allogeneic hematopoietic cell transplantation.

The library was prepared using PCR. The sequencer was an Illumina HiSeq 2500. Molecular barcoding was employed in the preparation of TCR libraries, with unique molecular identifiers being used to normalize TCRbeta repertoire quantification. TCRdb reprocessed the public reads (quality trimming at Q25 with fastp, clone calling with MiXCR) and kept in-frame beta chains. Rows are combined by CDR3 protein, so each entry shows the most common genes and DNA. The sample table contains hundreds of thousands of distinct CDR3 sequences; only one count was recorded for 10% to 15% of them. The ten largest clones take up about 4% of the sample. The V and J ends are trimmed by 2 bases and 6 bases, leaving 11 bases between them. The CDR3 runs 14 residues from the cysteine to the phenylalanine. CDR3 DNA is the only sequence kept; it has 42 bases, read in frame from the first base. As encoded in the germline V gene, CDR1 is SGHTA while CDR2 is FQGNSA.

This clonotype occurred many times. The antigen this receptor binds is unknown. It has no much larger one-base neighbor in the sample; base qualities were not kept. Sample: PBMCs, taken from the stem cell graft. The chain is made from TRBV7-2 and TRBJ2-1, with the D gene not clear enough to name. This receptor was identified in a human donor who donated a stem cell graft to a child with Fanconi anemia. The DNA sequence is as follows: TGTGCCAGCAGCTTACAGGCTACCCTCAATGAGCAGTTCTTC. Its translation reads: CASSLQATLNEQFF.